These 25 T cell receptor beta chains originate from one sample sequenced in a study of blood T cell repertoires in COVID-19. Here immunoSEQ multiplex PCR was the method, and the copy in TCRdb shows in-frame clones only, minus some. The sample consists of about 33,000 clones, 85% to 90% of them appearing once. The sequenced material came from peripheral blood. These receptors were collected from a human donor in a cohort sampled during active COVID-19.

This clone was found once. The rearrangement uses TRBV25-1 and TRBJ2-2; D possibly corresponds to TRBD1 (7 bases). CDR3 size: 16 residues. V lost 2 bases and J lost 6, with 16 bases in between. CDR1 and CDR2 from the germline V gene are MGHDK and SYGVNS. The CDR3 is CASSEPGGIGAGELFF. CDR3 nucleotides: TGTGCCAGCAGTGAACCAGGGGGGATAGGCGCCGGGGAGCTGTTTTTT.

This clone was seen only a few times. The CDR3 region is CASSSPYELAETQYF. The CDR3 DNA is TGTGCCAGCAGCTCCCCCTACGAACTAGCAGAGACCCAGTACTTC. V usage is TRBV5-4 and J usage is TRBJ2-5, with a possible D match to TRBD2 (6 bases). Germline V lookup: CDR1 SGHNT, CDR2 YYREEE (reference sequence). The CDR3 loop spans 15 amino acids. Trimming shortened V by 3 bases and J by 4 bases, and 16 bases separated the two germline ends.

The chain recombines TRBV30 with TRBJ2-7; D is undetermined. The CDR3 has 11 residues. Germline CDR1 GTSNPN, CDR2 SVGIG (reference sequence). Trimming took 1 base from V and 6 from J, leaving 7 bases between them. As DNA, the CDR3 is TGTGCCTGGAGTGGCTCGAGCGAGCAGTACTTC. It is translated as CAWSGSSEQYF.

The chain employs TRBV19 and TRBJ2-3, with D maybe TRBD1 (6 bases). Between the trimmed V and J ends, which lost 4 bases and 4 bases, there was a span of 12 bases. This CDR3 has 14 amino acids. Per the germline V gene, CDR1 is LNHDA and CDR2 is SQIVND (reference sequence). The CDR3 DNA is TGTGCCAGTAGTAAGGGGGTGGGGTCAGATACGCAGTATTTT. Translating gives CASSKGVGSDTQYF. The entire variable domain, with the rest obtained from reference TRBV19 and TRBJ2-3, is as follows: DGGITQSPKYLFRKEGQNVTLSCEQNLNHDAMYWYRQDPGQGLRLIYYSQIVNDFQKGDIAEGYSVSREKKESFPLTVTSAQKNPTAFYLCASSKGVGSDTQYFGPGTRLTVL.

This sequence joins TRBV6-4 and TRBJ2-2; D is perhaps TRBD2 (6 bases). The length of the CDR3 is 13 residues. The germline CDR1 and CDR2 sequences are MRHNA and SNTAGT. V gave up 6 bases and J gave up 6 bases, with 11 bases separating them. CDR3: CASSRESSGELFF. CDR3 DNA sequence: TGTGCCAGCAGCCGGGAGTCCTCCGGGGAGCTGTTTTTT.

The chain uses TRBV10-2 and TRBJ1-2; a weak D match, TRBD1 (5 bases). This CDR3 has 13 residues. The germline V gene encodes CDR1 WSHSY and CDR2 SAAADI. Trimming pared 8 bases from V and 4 bases from J, leaving 14 bases between. DNA of the CDR3: TGCGCCAGCGGGGGAGGGGTCCTCTATGGCTACACCTTC. It translates to CASGGGVLYGYTF.

The chain uses TRBV4-1 and TRBJ2-5, with TRBD2 matching 8 bases. V was pared by 1 base and J by 3 bases, with 16 bases of the junction left unmatched. The length of the CDR3 is 19 residues. Germline CDR1 MGHRA, CDR2 YSYEKL. CDR3 DNA sequence: TGCGCCAGCAGCCAAGCGAGAGGGATGCGCTCAGCGGGGGAAGAGACCCAGTACTTC. This codes for CASSQARGMRSAGEETQYF.

The V call is TRBV7-9, the J call TRBJ1-5; 8 bases fit TRBD1. From germline, CDR1 is SEHNR and CDR2 FQNEAQ (reference sequence). J gave up 6 bases and V 4 bases, and 8 bases lay outside the gene matches. The CDR3 runs to 15 residues. The CDR3 DNA follows: TGTGCCAGCAGCTCTCAGGGGGCAATGGTTCAGCCCCAGCATTTT. Translated, it gives CASSSQGAMVQPQHF. Using reference TRBV7-9 and TRBJ1-5 for the parts outside the CDR3, the full variable domain is DTGVSQNPRHKITKRGQNVTFRCDPISEHNRLYWYRQTLGQGPEFLTYFQNEAQLEKSRLLSDRFSAERPKGSFSTLEIQRTEQGDSAMYLCASSSQGAMVQPQHFGDGTRLSIL.

The sample holds a few counts of this clone. CDR3 in amino acids: CSAANRGLSWEQYF. CDR3 nucleotides: TGCAGCGCCGCGAACAGGGGGCTCTCCTGGGAGCAGTACTTC. The chain combines TRBV29-1 with TRBJ2-7; 9 nucleotides line up with TRBD1. CDR1 and CDR2 (germline): SQVTM, ANQGSEA. The ends lost 7 bases at V and 7 bases at J; junction bases unmatched: 14. The length of the CDR3 is 14 residues.

The rearrangement uses TRBV30 and TRBJ2-1; TRBD2 aligns across 8 bases. The CDR3 spans 16 residues. The trim removed 0 bases at V and 7 bases at J, leaving 11 bases unmatched. CDR1 and CDR2 from the germline V gene are GTSNPN and SVGIG (reference sequence). CDR3 nucleotides: TGTGCCTGGAGTGTACGCGGGGGGCTATTGGGGAATGAGCAGTTCTTC. As protein: CAWSVRGGLLGNEQFF.

This rearrangement joins TRBV4-2 to TRBJ1-5; D call uncertain. CDR3 length: 17 amino acids. From germline, CDR1 is LGHNA and CDR2 YNFKEQ. The germline V and J ends were trimmed by 5 bases and 1 base, with 18 bases remaining between them. The CDR3: CASSESVGGSSNQPQHF. The CDR3 DNA reads TGTGCCAGCAGCGAGAGTGTTGGCGGCTCAAGCAATCAGCCCCAGCATTTT.

The chain employs TRBV6-5 and TRBJ1-3; no reliable D call. Germline V gene lookup returns CDR1 MNHEY and CDR2 SVGAGI. The CDR3 extends over 16 amino acids. V lost 0 bases to trimming and J lost 4 bases, with 13 bases between them. The CDR3 DNA reads TGTGCCAGCAGTTACTCAGGTTCCGGGTGGGGAAACACCATATATTTT. Translated, it gives CASSYSGSGWGNTIYF.

The chain carries TRBV28 and TRBJ1-1; D call uncertain. CDR1 and CDR2 from the germline V gene are MDHEN and SYDVKM. V was cut by 5 bases and J by 4 bases, with 11 bases left in between. The CDR3 contains 13 residues. The CDR3 bases are TGTGCCAGCAGTCTCGAGGTGGTCACTGAAGCTTTCTTT. As protein: CASSLEVVTEAFF.

This clone was seen a handful of times. V is TRBV6-2 or TRBV6-3 and J is TRBJ1-1; D is undetermined. Looked up from germline, CDR1 is MNHEY and CDR2 is SVGEGT. V lost 2 bases to trimming and J lost 5 bases, with 12 bases between them. CDR3 size: 14 residues. The CDR3 loop is CASSYGGLGTEAFF. Written as DNA, the CDR3 is TGTGCCAGCAGTTACGGAGGACTCGGGACTGAAGCTTTCTTT.

The genes are TRBV7-6 and TRBJ1-1; a weak D match, TRBD1 (5 bases). This CDR3 is 14 amino acids long. The germline CDR1 and CDR2 sequences are SGHVS and FNYEAQ. Trimming stripped 2 bases from V and 5 bases from J, with 12 bases between. The CDR3 DNA is TGTGCCAGCAGCTTAACACGGGGGGGGACTGAAGCTTTCTTT. It codes for CASSLTRGGTEAFF. The variable domain in full, completed from reference TRBV7-6 and TRBJ1-1, reads GAGVSQSPRYKVTKRGQDVALRCDPISGHVSLYWYRQALGQGPEFLTYFNYEAQQDKSGLPNDRFSAERPEGSISTLTIQRTEQRDSAMYRCASSLTRGGTEAFFGQGTRLTVV.

The CDR3 loop is CASSHAGTSGRTNTQYF. Written as DNA, the CDR3 is TGTGCCAGCAGTCACGCCGGGACTAGCGGGAGAACGAATACGCAGTATTTT. This chain connects TRBV6-2 or TRBV6-3 to TRBJ2-3; 14 bases align to TRBD2. The CDR3 contains 17 residues. Germline V gene lookup returns CDR1 MNHEY and CDR2 SVGEGT. V lost 5 bases and J lost 7; bases outside the gene matches: 11.

The chain employs TRBV3-1 (or the pseudogene TRBV3-2) and TRBJ2-5; D is possibly TRBD2 (6 bases). The CDR3 has 17 amino acids. Germline V lookup: CDR1 LGHDT, CDR2 YNNKEL (reference sequence). Between the trimmed V and J ends, which lost 0 bases and 6 bases, there was a span of 20 bases. The CDR3 is CASSQDAGRGLGKTQYF. The CDR3, as DNA: TGTGCCAGCAGCCAAGATGCGGGGCGGGGTCTGGGGAAGACCCAGTACTTC.

The rearrangement joins TRBV7-9 to TRBJ2-3; 11 nucleotides line up with TRBD2. Germline assignment: CDR1 SEHNR and CDR2 FQNEAQ (reference sequence). This CDR3 has 16 residues. The V and J ends lost 5 bases and 6 bases, in that order; junction bases with no gene match: 10. Written as DNA, the CDR3 is TGTGCCAGCAGCCATCTTAGCGGGAGGGCCGGTGATACGCAGTATTTT. This translates into CASSHLSGRAGDTQYF. The whole variable domain, remainder taken from reference TRBV7-9 and TRBJ2-3, is DTGVSQNPRHKITKRGQNVTFRCDPISEHNRLYWYRQTLGQGPEFLTYFQNEAQLEKSRLLSDRFSAERPKGSFSTLEIQRTEQGDSAMYLCASSHLSGRAGDTQYFGPGTRLTVL.

This chain uses TRBV28 with TRBJ2-2; D uncertain. CDR3 length equals 16 residues. Trimming removed 4 bases at V and 2 bases at J, with 14 bases between. Germline V gene data show CDR1 as MDHEN and CDR2 as SYDVKM. The CDR3 DNA is TGTGCCAGCAGTTACCGTTCCGGAGTAAACACCGGGGAGCTGTTTTTT. Encoded protein: CASSYRSGVNTGELFF.

This clone showed up just once. The V and J genes are TRBV6-4 and TRBJ1-2; D is uncertain. The CDR3 length is 13 residues. V lost 6 bases and J 7 bases, leaving 15 bases between the germline ends. CDR1 is MRHNA, CDR2 SNTAGT, per germline. Here the CDR3 DNA reads TGTGCCAGCAGGGAGACGGGGTTTACTGGCTACACCTTC. Protein sequence: CASRETGFTGYTF.

The J gene is TRBJ1-2, the V gene TRBV3-1 (or the pseudogene TRBV3-2), with TRBD1 identical over 7 bases. The CDR3 totals 12 residues. CDR1 and CDR2 (germline): LGHDT, YNNKEL (reference sequence). V trimming: 5 bases; J trimming: 5 bases; junction bases outside the gene matches: 2. The CDR3 loop reads CASSSQGYGYTF. CDR3 DNA: TGTGCCAGCAGCTCACAGGGGTATGGCTACACCTTC.

The rearrangement links TRBV5-1 to TRBJ2-7; 13 bases match TRBD2. This CDR3 region has 14 residues. Germline assignment: CDR1 SGHRS and CDR2 YFSETQ. J lost 2 bases, V lost 4 bases, and 0 bases had no gene match. The CDR3 reads CASSGTSGAYEQYF. The CDR3 region has the DNA TGCGCCAGCAGCGGGACTAGCGGGGCCTACGAGCAGTACTTC.

The chain joins TRBV2 to TRBJ2-7, with D uncertain. The CDR3 is made up of 13 amino acids. Trimming shortened V by 4 bases and J by 5 bases, and 12 bases separated the two germline ends. Germline V gene data show CDR1 as SNHLY and CDR2 as FYNNEI. The CDR3 DNA is TGTGCCAGCAGTGGGAGTACCTACAACGAGCAGTACTTC. Its translation: CASSGSTYNEQYF. Full variable domain (missing parts from reference TRBV2 and TRBJ2-7): EPEVTQTPSHQVTQMGQEVILRCVPISNHLYFYWYRQILGQKVEFLVSFYNNEISEKSEIFDDQFSVERPDGSNFTLKIRSTKLEDSAMYFCASSGSTYNEQYFGPGTRLTVT.

CDR3 in DNA: TGTGCCAGCAGTCCCGGACAGGGAAACTACGAGCAGTACTTC. Translation gives CASSPGQGNYEQYF. The chain carries TRBV6-5 and TRBJ2-7; TRBD1 matches 8 bases. The CDR3 totals 14 residues. CDR1 is MNHEY, CDR2 SVGAGI, per germline. With V trimmed by 5 bases and J by 3 bases, 6 bases remained unmatched.

The chain carries TRBV9 and TRBJ2-1; D is unclear. This CDR3 spans 12 amino acids. The V end lost 0 bases, the J end lost 9 bases, and 7 bases lay between the germline ends. Per the germline V gene, CDR1 is SGDLS and CDR2 is YYNGEE. The CDR3 coding sequence is TGTGCCAGCAGCGTAGACCCAGGTGAGCAGTTCTTC. As protein: CASSVDPGEQFF.